The 30 T cell receptor beta chains below come from one sample, sequenced in a study of cytomegalovirus exposure and HLA in healthy donors. Amplification used 60 Vbeta primers and 13 Jbeta primers. Assay: immunoSEQ multiplex PCR; the TCRdb copy retains only in-frame clones and omits some. The data contain roughly 100,000 clones, more than 60% of them singletons. The specimen sequenced was PBMCs. These receptors came from a man in his thirties or forties in good health and CMV-seronegative.

This chain connects TRBV25-1 to TRBJ2-7, with a weak D call TRBD1 (5 bases). Germline V gene lookup returns CDR1 MGHDK and CDR2 SYGVNS. Trimming shortened V by 4 bases and J by 4 bases, and 14 bases separated the two germline ends. This CDR3 is built from 14 residues. The CDR3 DNA reads TGTGCCAGCAGTGTTGACGGACGGACATACGAGCAGTACTTC. This encodes CASSVDGRTYEQYF.

This clone appeared a single time. The V gene is TRBV5-4, the J gene TRBJ1-1; no reliable D call. The CDR3 has 14 amino acids. The germline V gene encodes CDR1 SGHNT and CDR2 YYREEE (reference sequence). The V and J ends lost 0 bases and 2 bases respectively, with 8 bases between them. The CDR3 DNA reads as TGTGCCAGCAGCTTGGTCCCAGAAAACACTGAAGCTTTCTTT. This gives the protein CASSLVPENTEAFF.

This clone was seen once. The gene calls are TRBV19 and TRBJ1-1; 11 bases agree with TRBD1. CDR1 is LNHDA and CDR2 is SQIVND in the germline V gene (reference sequence). The V and J ends lost 5 bases and 5 bases, in that order; junction bases with no gene match: 4. The CDR3 runs to 14 residues. CDR3 bases: TGTGCCAGTAGTCTGGACAGGGGGCAAACTGAAGCTTTCTTT. This codes for CASSLDRGQTEAFF.

The chain links TRBV9 to TRBJ2-3, with 11 bases matching TRBD2. Per the germline V gene, CDR1 is SGDLS and CDR2 is YYNGEE. The junction had 4 bases not matched to a gene; V was cut back by 4 bases and J by 0 bases. The CDR3 is 16 residues long. CDR3 in amino acids: CASSLRLAGSTDTQYF. CDR3 nucleotides: TGTGCCAGCAGCCTACGACTAGCGGGGAGCACAGATACGCAGTATTTT.

This rearrangement joins TRBV19 to TRBJ2-6; D is perhaps TRBD1 (5 bases). CDR1 and CDR2 from the germline V gene are LNHDA and SQIVND (reference sequence). This CDR3 comprises 15 residues. V was shortened by 3 bases and J by 11 bases, with 17 bases between the two germline ends. The CDR3 sequence is CASSIMSGCPDVLTF. The CDR3 nucleotides read TGTGCCAGTAGTATTATGTCAGGGTGTCCAGACGTCCTGACTTTC.

The sample holds a few counts of this clone. The rearrangement joins TRBV4-1 to TRBJ1-4; 7 bases match TRBD1. The CDR3 runs to 16 residues. The germline CDR1 and CDR2 sequences are MGHRA and YSYEKL. J gave up 8 bases and V 0 bases, and 9 bases lay outside the gene matches. In DNA, the CDR3 is TGCGCCAGCAGCCAAGAAGTAGGGGGCCTGGAGGAAAAACTGTTTTTT. Translating it yields CASSQEVGGLEEKLFF.

The chain carries TRBV7-6 and TRBJ1-2, with 10 bases matching TRBD1. With V trimmed by 5 bases and J by 7 bases, 7 bases remained unmatched. Looked up from germline, CDR1 is SGHVS and CDR2 is FNYEAQ. The CDR3 extends over 14 amino acids. The CDR3 loop reads CASSPLGQGGGYTF. DNA for the CDR3: TGTGCCAGCAGCCCCTTAGGACAGGGGGGTGGCTACACCTTC.

V and J are TRBV6-5 and TRBJ1-4, with D unclear. The CDR3 is 15 amino acids. The germline V gene encodes CDR1 MNHEY and CDR2 SVGAGI. The germline V and J ends were trimmed by 6 bases and 0 bases, with 11 bases remaining between them. The CDR3 DNA follows: TGTGCCAGCAGCCCTATGCCGGCAACTAATGAAAAACTGTTTTTT. Translation: CASSPMPATNEKLFF.

The chain uses TRBV29-1 and TRBJ2-7, with D perhaps matching TRBD2 (5 bases). Trimming shortened V by 4 bases and J by 1 base, and 5 bases separated the two germline ends. The CDR3 is 11 residues long. Germline V lookup: CDR1 SQVTM, CDR2 ANQGSEA. The CDR3 sequence: CSVGESYEQYF. For the CDR3, the DNA is TGCAGCGTTGGGGAGTCCTACGAGCAGTACTTC.

This chain uses TRBV6-5 with TRBJ2-1, with 9 bases matching TRBD2. Per the germline V gene, CDR1 is MNHEY and CDR2 is SVGAGI. V dropped 7 bases and J dropped 3; count of bases not matched to a gene: 4. This CDR3 has 14 residues. CDR3 in amino acids: CASTSTSGYNEQFF. The CDR3 bases are TGTGCCAGCACCTCGACTAGCGGCTACAATGAGCAGTTCTTC.

This clone appeared a single time. A much larger clone is a single base away; this may be a read error. Other DNA sequences of this sample code for an identical CDR3. The chain employs TRBV5-1 and TRBJ1-1; TRBD1 matches 8 bases. The germline gives CDR1 SGHRS, CDR2 YFSETQ. J was trimmed by 1 base and V by 4 bases; bases with no gene match: 3. CDR3 size: 14 residues. The CDR3 nucleotides are TGCGCCAGCAGCCGCGACAGGGGGAACACTGAAGCTTTCTTT. It specifies CASSRDRGNTEAFF.

V gene TRBV19 combines with J gene TRBJ2-2; 13 bases line up with TRBD2. J lost 7 bases, V lost 4 bases, and 6 bases had no gene match. The CDR3 loop spans 16 amino acids. Germline V gene data show CDR1 as LNHDA and CDR2 as SQIVND (reference sequence). CDR3 bases: TGTGCCAGTAGTACGGGACTAGCGGGGAGGATCGGGGAGCTGTTTTTT. The encoded protein is CASSTGLAGRIGELFF. Combining the CDR3 with reference TRBV19 and TRBJ2-2 gives the whole variable domain DGGITQSPKYLFRKEGQNVTLSCEQNLNHDAMYWYRQDPGQGLRLIYYSQIVNDFQKGDIAEGYSVSREKKESFPLTVTSAQKNPTAFYLCASSTGLAGRIGELFFGEGSRLTVL.

The rearrangement links TRBV6-1 to TRBJ1-5; 8 nucleotides match TRBD1. This CDR3 spans 15 amino acids. V dropped 1 base and J dropped 5; count of bases not matched to a gene: 4. Germline CDR1 and CDR2: MNHNS and SASEGT. The CDR3 coding sequence is TGTGCCAGCAGTGAAGGAGGACAGGGCTATCAGCCCCAGCATTTT. It codes for CASSEGGQGYQPQHF.

This chain connects TRBV19 to TRBJ2-1; 10 bases fit TRBD1. The junction had 5 bases not matched to a gene; V was cut back by 2 bases and J by 4 bases. Germline V gene lookup returns CDR1 LNHDA and CDR2 SQIVND (reference sequence). This CDR3 has 16 amino acids. CDR3 sequence reads: CASSIKEGQGYNEQFF. CDR3 sequence (DNA): TGTGCCAGTAGTATAAAGGAGGGACAGGGGTACAATGAGCAGTTCTTC.

This sequence joins TRBV14 and TRBJ2-7; possibly TRBD1 for D (5 bases). V shed 6 bases and J shed 2 bases, with 14 bases lying between them. This CDR3 has 14 residues. Germline values: CDR1 SGHDN, CDR2 FVKESK. CDR3 in amino acids: CASRGQVGPYEQYF. CDR3 bases: TGTGCCAGCAGGGGGCAGGTGGGGCCCTACGAGCAGTACTTC.

The chain uses TRBV5-1 and TRBJ2-3; weak D call: TRBD2 (6 bases). The CDR3 consists of 15 residues. Germline lookup yields CDR1 SGHRS and CDR2 YFSETQ. The V and J ends lost 6 bases and 4 bases respectively, with 18 bases between them. CDR3 residues: CASTEGNWEADTQYF. CDR3 DNA sequence: TGCGCCAGCACCGAGGGGAACTGGGAGGCAGATACGCAGTATTTT.

V usage is TRBV6-6 and J usage is TRBJ1-4; no definite D call. From germline, CDR1 is MNHNY and CDR2 SVGAGI (reference sequence). The germline V and J ends were trimmed by 3 bases and 3 bases, with 11 bases remaining between them. This CDR3 is 15 amino acids long. The CDR3 reads CASSYGQSANEKLFF. The CDR3 nucleotides are TGTGCCAGCAGTTATGGGCAGTCGGCTAATGAAAAACTGTTTTTT.

This chain joins TRBV28 and TRBJ1-1; no clear D gene. CDR3 size: 14 residues. The V gene's germline CDR1 is MDHEN and CDR2 SYDVKM. V was trimmed by 6 bases and J by 4 bases, leaving 15 bases between them. CDR3 residues: CASRDGPGGTEAFF. The CDR3 DNA reads as TGTGCCAGCAGGGACGGCCCTGGAGGCACTGAAGCTTTCTTT.

This clone was seen a few times. The chain recombines TRBV7-2 with TRBJ2-1, with 7 bases matching TRBD1. CDR1 and CDR2 (germline): SGHTA, FQGNSA. This CDR3 spans 15 amino acids. The V segment lost 5 bases and the J segment 2 bases; nucleotides outside the gene matches: 6. This CDR3 is CASSDRQGTYNEQFF. DNA for the CDR3: TGTGCCAGCAGCGACCGACAGGGAACCTACAATGAGCAGTTCTTC.

V is TRBV29-1 and J is TRBJ1-5; D is possibly TRBD1 (6 bases). The CDR3 has 14 residues. Germline V gene data show CDR1 as SQVTM and CDR2 as ANQGSEA. The V and J ends lost 6 bases and 5 bases respectively, with 17 bases between them. CDR3 in DNA: TGCAGCGTGGTCGTTGGGGGGGCGGATCAGCCCCAGCATTTT. Translating gives CSVVVGGADQPQHF.

This sequence joins TRBV7-9 and TRBJ2-7; D is perhaps TRBD1 (5 bases). This CDR3 contains 14 residues. Germline CDR1 SEHNR, CDR2 FQNEAQ (reference sequence). Trimming took off 1 base at V and 0 bases at J, with 7 bases between the two ends. CDR3 in amino acids: CASSLDQGSYEQYF. The CDR3 coding sequence is TGTGCCAGCAGCTTAGATCAGGGCTCCTACGAGCAGTACTTC.

The chain couples TRBV7-7 to TRBJ2-2; perhaps TRBD1 as D (5 bases). V was pared by 1 base and J by 5 bases, with 5 bases between. The CDR3 covers 13 residues. The V gene's germline CDR1 is SSHAT and CDR2 FNYEAQ (reference sequence). Written as DNA, the CDR3 is TGTGCCAGCAGCTTAGGACAGACCGGGGAGCTGTTTTTT. Residues: CASSLGQTGELFF.

The chain uses TRBV5-4 and TRBJ2-5, with 8 bases fitting TRBD2. V was clipped by 4 bases and J by 1 base; unmatched bases: 3. The germline V gene has CDR1 SGHNT and CDR2 YYREEE (reference sequence). The CDR3 covers 14 residues. CDR3 DNA sequence: TGTGCCAGCAGCCGGGAGGGGGTCCAAGAGACCCAGTACTTC. Protein sequence: CASSREGVQETQYF. Drawing the rest from reference TRBV5-4 and TRBJ2-5, the complete variable domain is ETGVTQSPTHLIKTRGQQVTLRCSSQSGHNTVSWYQQALGQGPQFIFQYYREEENGRGNFPPRFSGLQFPNYSSELNVNALELDDSALYLCASSREGVQETQYFGPGTRLLVL.

V is TRBV7-9 and J is TRBJ2-1; TRBD2 agrees at 10 bases. V shed 4 bases and J 12 bases; nucleotides not matched to a gene: 18. Germline CDR1 reads SEHNR; CDR2 reads FQNEAQ (reference sequence). CDR3 length: 17 amino acids. In nucleotides, the CDR3 is TGTGCCAGCAGCTCCGACAGCGGGGGGGCCTTAACCCGTGGGCAGTTCTTC. Protein sequence: CASSSDSGGALTRGQFF.

This sequence joins TRBV4-2 and TRBJ2-7; no firm D call. Looked up from germline, CDR1 is LGHNA and CDR2 is YNFKEQ. Trimming took off 0 bases at V and 7 bases at J, with 13 bases between the two ends. The CDR3 is made up of 14 amino acids. CDR3 DNA sequence: TGTGCCAGCAGCCAAGAATGGCTAGGCTGGGAGCAGTACTTC. It codes for CASSQEWLGWEQYF.

The chain uses TRBV9 and TRBJ2-7; D not resolved. CDR3 length: 12 amino acids. Trimming took off 3 bases at V and 0 bases at J, with 4 bases between the two ends. The germline V gene encodes CDR1 SGDLS and CDR2 YYNGEE. The CDR3 DNA is TGTGCCAGCAGCGGGAGCTCCTACGAGCAGTACTTC. Translated: CASSGSSYEQYF.

The V gene is TRBV7-9, the J gene TRBJ2-7; a possible D gene is TRBD1 (7 bases). There are 14 residues in the CDR3. Germline V gene sequence: CDR1 SEHNR, CDR2 FQNEAQ (reference sequence). V lost 7 bases and J lost 6, with 19 bases in between. The chain's CDR3 is CASNLQGGGAEQYF. DNA of the CDR3: TGTGCCAGCAACCTTCAGGGGGGTGGGGCCGAGCAGTACTTC.

The chain combines TRBV6-5 with TRBJ1-2, with TRBD1 matching 8 bases. Germline V gene data show CDR1 as MNHEY and CDR2 as SVGAGI. The CDR3 contains 15 residues. With 2 bases clipped from V and 4 bases from J, the junction kept 6 bases outside the gene matches. The CDR3 spells CASSYQGARGYGYTF. The CDR3, as DNA: TGTGCCAGCAGTTACCAGGGGGCGCGGGGCTATGGCTACACCTTC.

V and J are TRBV29-1 and TRBJ1-1, with D maybe TRBD1 (6 bases). V shed 7 bases and J shed 1 base, with 10 bases lying between them. Germline CDR1 is SQVTM and CDR2 is ANQGSEA. The CDR3 contains 12 residues. In DNA form, the CDR3 reads TGCAGCGGATCAGGGGCGAACACTGAAGCTTTCTTT. Encoded protein: CSGSGANTEAFF.

For the CDR3, the DNA is TGTGCCAGCAGCTTACTTGGGGGCATAGAGACCCAGTACTTC. Amino acids: CASSLLGGIETQYF. This chain joins TRBV7-9 and TRBJ2-5; D may be TRBD1 (6 bases). Germline V lookup: CDR1 SEHNR, CDR2 FQNEAQ (reference sequence). The germline V and J ends were trimmed by 2 bases and 4 bases, with 11 bases remaining between them. The CDR3 is 14 residues long.